Below are 14 T cell receptor beta chains sequenced from a single sample in a study of memory CD4+ T cells and cytomegalovirus serostatus (dated by TCRdb to 2018 to 2020). Preparation of the library involved the immunoSEQ multiplex PCR assay. The table was pulled from immuneACCESS by TCRdb, which kept in-frame rearrangements only. Such tables lose some clones; where checked, under half of the loss comes from unresolved V genes, and the rest has no known cause. A total of 50,000 to 65,000 clones appear in this sample, around four fifths of them only once. The ten largest clones capture over 0.65% of the sample. A FACSAria II was used to sort memory CD4+ T cells, defined as single viable CD3+CD4+CD8-CD45RO+ cells. The source material was memory CD4+ T cells from blood. The origin of the receptors is an adult in good health and CMV-seronegative.

This rearrangement joins TRBV5-4 to TRBJ2-6, with TRBD1 matching over 8 bases. The length of the CDR3 is 17 residues. The J segment lost 1 base and the V segment lost 2 bases, leaving 5 bases of the junction unmatched. Germline V gene sequence: CDR1 SGHNT, CDR2 YYREEE (reference sequence). The CDR3 nucleotides are TGTGCCAGCAGCTTTGGACAGGGACTGTCTGGGGCCAACGTCCTGACTTTC. Its translation: CASSFGQGLSGANVLTF.

This sequence joins TRBV29-1 and TRBJ1-2; D unresolved. Trimming stripped 7 bases from V and 6 bases from J, with 18 bases between. The germline V gene encodes CDR1 SQVTM and CDR2 ANQGSEA. The CDR3 contains 13 residues. In nucleotides, the CDR3 is TGCAGCGCGGCGGGGTCAGGTATTCATGGCTACACCTTC. Translated, it gives CSAAGSGIHGYTF. The whole variable domain, remainder taken from reference TRBV29-1 and TRBJ1-2, is SAVISQKPSRDICQRGTSLTIQCQVDSQVTMMFWYRQQPGQSLTLIATANQGSEATYESGFVIDKFPISRPNLTFSTLTVSNMSPEDSSIYLCSAAGSGIHGYTFGSGTRLTVV.

This clone appeared a single time. The chain combines TRBV6-1 with TRBJ2-7; D is ambiguous. The CDR3 totals 17 residues. The germline V gene encodes CDR1 MNHNS and CDR2 SASEGT. V lost 1 base, J lost 1 base, and 17 bases lay in between. This chain's CDR3 is CASSEVVRQVSSYEQYF. The CDR3 bases are TGTGCCAGCAGTGAAGTGGTCAGGCAGGTCTCTTCCTACGAGCAGTACTTC.

The gene calls are TRBV20-1 and TRBJ1-2, with D tentatively TRBD1 (5 bases). This CDR3 is built from 11 residues. Trimming took off 5 bases at V and 8 bases at J, with 12 bases between the two ends. Germline CDR1 reads DFQATT; CDR2 reads SNEGSKA (reference sequence). CDR3 nucleotide sequence: TGCAGTGCTCGCAGGGAGATGGGCTACACCTTC. Translation gives CSARREMGYTF.

The chain couples TRBV19 to TRBJ1-2, with 7 bases fitting TRBD1. The V gene end was trimmed by 10 bases and the J gene end by 4 bases; junction bases not matched to a gene: 9. Per the germline V gene, CDR1 is LNHDA and CDR2 is SQIVND (reference sequence). The CDR3 has 13 residues. As DNA, the CDR3 is TGTGCCACACTACAGGGGAGTGGCTATGGCTACACCTTC. It yields the protein CATLQGSGYGYTF.

The rearrangement joins TRBV6-5 to TRBJ2-5; tentatively, D is TRBD1 or TRBD2 (5 bases each). The CDR3 is made up of 15 amino acids. V lost 8 bases and J lost 1, with 17 bases in between. The germline V gene has CDR1 MNHEY and CDR2 SVGAGI. The CDR3: CASGRDPGGQETQYF. The CDR3 nucleotides are TGTGCCAGCGGACGAGACCCTGGGGGCCAAGAGACCCAGTACTTC.

The chain uses TRBV29-1 and TRBJ2-3, with TRBD2 identical over 8 bases. Germline CDR1 reads SQVTM; CDR2 reads ANQGSEA. The V segment lost 7 bases and the J segment 3 bases; nucleotides outside the gene matches: 9. This CDR3 contains 14 residues. CDR3 bases: TGCAGCGCCGGAGCGGGGGCGCCGACAGATACGCAGTATTTT. It is translated as CSAGAGAPTDTQYF.

This chain links TRBV7-6 with TRBJ1-2; D is unclear. The ends were cut back, 4 bases at V and 8 bases at J, with 14 bases in the middle. In germline, CDR1 is SGHVS, CDR2 FNYEAQ. CDR3 length: 13 amino acids. The CDR3 here is CASSSRRLGGYTF. The CDR3 nucleotides are TGTGCCAGCAGCTCTCGGCGGTTGGGGGGCTACACCTTC.

The rearrangement links TRBV7-8 to TRBJ2-7, with a tentative D call TRBD1 (6 bases). Germline CDR1 SGHVS, CDR2 FQNEAQ. V lost 1 base, J lost 3 bases, and 16 bases lay in between. The CDR3 spans 16 residues. CDR3 in DNA: TGTGCCAGCAGCTTAGAGCACAGGGACACCCACTACGAGCAGTACTTC. Its protein is CASSLEHRDTHYEQYF. Based on the CDR3 plus reference TRBV7-8 and TRBJ2-7, the full variable domain is GAGVSQSPRYKVAKRGQDVALRCDPISGHVSLFWYQQALGQGPEFLTYFQNEAQLDKSGLPSDRFFAERPEGSVSTLKIQRTQQEDSAVYLCASSLEHRDTHYEQYFGPGTRLTVT.

The genes are TRBV11-2 and TRBJ1-1, with 7 nucleotides matching TRBD1. The length of the CDR3 is 18 residues. Trimming at V came to 0 bases and at J to 3 bases, leaving 13 bases not matched to a gene. Germline CDR1 reads SGHAT; CDR2 reads FQNNGV. The CDR3 DNA sequence: TGTGCCAGCAGCTTAGATCTTCCTAAGGGGGCGATGGACACTGAAGCTTTCTTT. Amino acid sequence: CASSLDLPKGAMDTEAFF.

The V gene is TRBV4-3, the J gene TRBJ1-2; no reliable D call. The CDR3 is 18 residues long. V was trimmed by 0 bases and J by 1 base, leaving 18 bases between them. Germline CDR1 LGHNA, CDR2 YSLEER. As DNA, the CDR3 is TGCGCCAGCAGCCAAGATATTATAGAAGCTACAGTTAACTATGGCTACACCTTC. This sequence encodes CASSQDIIEATVNYGYTF.

V gene TRBV5-6 combines with J gene TRBJ1-2, with TRBD1 as a possible D gene (5 bases). Trimming left V 0 bases short and J 5 bases short, with 11 bases between. Per germline, CDR1 SGHDT and CDR2 YYEEEE. CDR3 size: 14 residues. In DNA, the CDR3 is TGTGCCAGCAGCTTGGGTCGGGGGGAATATGGCTACACCTTC. Amino acid sequence: CASSLGRGEYGYTF.

This clone came up once. The rearrangement links TRBV4-1 to TRBJ1-4, with D perhaps TRBD1 (6 bases). Deletions cut 3 bases from V and 7 bases from J, with 18 bases between. There are 16 residues in the CDR3. The germline V gene has CDR1 MGHRA and CDR2 YSYEKL. The CDR3 protein is CASSQGEGGAREKLFF. DNA for the CDR3: TGCGCCAGCAGCCAGGGGGAGGGGGGGGCGCGTGAAAAACTGTTTTTT.

Only one count was recorded for this clone. The gene calls are TRBV5-5 and TRBJ1-3; 9 positions agree with TRBD1. The CDR3 is 17 residues long. Trimming at V came to 4 bases and at J to 2 bases, leaving 10 bases not matched to a gene. Germline V gives CDR1 SGHKS, CDR2 YYEKEE (reference sequence). Here the CDR3 DNA reads TGTGCCAGCAGCCATCCCGGGACAGGGCGAGCTGGAAACACCATATATTTT. It translates to CASSHPGTGRAGNTIYF.